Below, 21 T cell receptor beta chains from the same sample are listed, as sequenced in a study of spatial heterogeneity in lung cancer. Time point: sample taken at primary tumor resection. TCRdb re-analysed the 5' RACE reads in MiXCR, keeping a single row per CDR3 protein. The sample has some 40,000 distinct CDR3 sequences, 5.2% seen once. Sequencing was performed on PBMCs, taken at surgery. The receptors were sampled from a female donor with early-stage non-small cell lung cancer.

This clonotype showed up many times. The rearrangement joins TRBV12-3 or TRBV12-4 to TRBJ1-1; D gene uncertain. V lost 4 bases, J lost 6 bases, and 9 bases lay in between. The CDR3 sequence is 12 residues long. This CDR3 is CASSSPGSEAFF. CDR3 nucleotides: TGTGCCAGCAGTTCTCCGGGTTCTGAAGCTTTCTTT.

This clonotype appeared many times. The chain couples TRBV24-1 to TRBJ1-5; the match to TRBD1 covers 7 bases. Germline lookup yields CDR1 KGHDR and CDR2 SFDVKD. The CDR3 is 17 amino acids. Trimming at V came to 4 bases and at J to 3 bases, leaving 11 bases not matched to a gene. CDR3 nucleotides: TGTGCCACCAGTGACCTAGCGGACAGGAGTCCCAATCAGCCCCAGCATTTT. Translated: CATSDLADRSPNQPQHF.

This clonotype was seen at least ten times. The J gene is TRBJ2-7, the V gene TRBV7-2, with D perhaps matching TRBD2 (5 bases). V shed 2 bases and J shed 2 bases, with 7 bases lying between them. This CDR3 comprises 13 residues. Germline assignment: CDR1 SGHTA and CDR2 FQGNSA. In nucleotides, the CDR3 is TGTGCCAGCAGCTTACAGCGGACCTACGAGCAGTACTTC. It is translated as CASSLQRTYEQYF.

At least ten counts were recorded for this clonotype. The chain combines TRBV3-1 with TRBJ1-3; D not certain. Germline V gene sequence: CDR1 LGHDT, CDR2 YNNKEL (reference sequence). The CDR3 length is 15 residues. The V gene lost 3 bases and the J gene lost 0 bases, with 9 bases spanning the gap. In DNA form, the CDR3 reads TGTGCCAGCAGCCATGGTCAGGCCTCTGGAAACACCATATATTTT. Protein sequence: CASSHGQASGNTIYF.

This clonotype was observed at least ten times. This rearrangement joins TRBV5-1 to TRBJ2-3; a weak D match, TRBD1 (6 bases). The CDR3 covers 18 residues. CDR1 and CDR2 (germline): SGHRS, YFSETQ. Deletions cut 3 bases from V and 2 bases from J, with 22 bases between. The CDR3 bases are TGCGCCAGCAGCTCCTACAGCGGTCTTGTGGGGGCCACAGATACGCAGTATTTT. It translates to CASSSYSGLVGATDTQYF. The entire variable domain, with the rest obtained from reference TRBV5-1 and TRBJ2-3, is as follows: KAGVTQTPRYLIKTRGQQVTLSCSPISGHRSVSWYQQTPGQGLQFLFEYFSETQRNKGNFPGRFSGRQFSNSRSEMNVSTLELGDSALYLCASSSYSGLVGATDTQYFGPGTRLTVL.

CDR3 bases: TGTGCCAGTACCCCGGGGCGGCCGAGGCCAGATACGCAGTATTTT. The encoded protein is CASTPGRPRPDTQYF. This chain links TRBV19 with TRBJ2-3; D may correspond to TRBD1 or TRBD2 (5 bases each). The V gene's germline CDR1 is LNHDA and CDR2 SQIVND (reference sequence). The CDR3 spans 15 residues. With 7 bases removed from V and 4 bases from J, the gap between germline ends came to 18 bases. The whole variable domain, remainder taken from reference TRBV19 and TRBJ2-3, is DGGITQSPKYLFRKEGQNVTLSCEQNLNHDAMYWYRQDPGQGLRLIYYSQIVNDFQKGDIAEGYSVSREKKESFPLTVTSAQKNPTAFYLCASTPGRPRPDTQYFGPGTRLTVL.

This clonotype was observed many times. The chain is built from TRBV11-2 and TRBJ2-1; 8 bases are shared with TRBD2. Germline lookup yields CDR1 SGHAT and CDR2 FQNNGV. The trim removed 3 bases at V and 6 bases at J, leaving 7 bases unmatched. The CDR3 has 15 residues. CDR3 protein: CASSFFSGDSNEQFF. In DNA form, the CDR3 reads TGTGCCAGCAGCTTTTTTAGCGGGGATTCCAATGAGCAGTTCTTC.

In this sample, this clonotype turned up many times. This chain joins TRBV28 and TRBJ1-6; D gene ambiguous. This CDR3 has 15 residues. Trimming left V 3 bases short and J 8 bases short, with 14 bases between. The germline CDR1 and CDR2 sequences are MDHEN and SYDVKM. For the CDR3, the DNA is TGTGCCAGCAGTTTGCTCCGGATAAAGGATTCACCCCTCCACTTT. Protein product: CASSLLRIKDSPLHF.

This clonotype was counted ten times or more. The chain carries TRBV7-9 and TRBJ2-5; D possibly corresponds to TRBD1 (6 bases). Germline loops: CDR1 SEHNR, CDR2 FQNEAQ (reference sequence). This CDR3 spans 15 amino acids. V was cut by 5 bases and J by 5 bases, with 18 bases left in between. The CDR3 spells CASSLTQGTGETQYF. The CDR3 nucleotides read TGTGCCAGCAGCCTGACCCAGGGGACGGGGGAGACCCAGTACTTC.

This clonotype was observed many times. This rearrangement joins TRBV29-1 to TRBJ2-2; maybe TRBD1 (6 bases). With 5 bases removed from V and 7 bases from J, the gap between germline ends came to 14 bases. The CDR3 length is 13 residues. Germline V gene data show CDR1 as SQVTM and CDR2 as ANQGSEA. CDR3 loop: CSVRDTRGGELFF. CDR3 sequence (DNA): TGCAGCGTTAGGGACACCCGTGGCGGGGAGCTGTTTTTT.

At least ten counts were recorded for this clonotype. CDR3 residues: CASSQPGPPYEQYF. DNA for the CDR3: TGTGCCAGCAGTCAGCCGGGACCCCCCTACGAGCAGTACTTC. This chain links TRBV12-3 or TRBV12-4 with TRBJ2-7; the D gene could be TRBD1 or TRBD2 (5 bases each). Trimming removed 5 bases at V and 2 bases at J, with 13 bases between. The CDR3 length is 14 residues.

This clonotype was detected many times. CDR3 nucleotides: TGTGCCTGGACCCCCGGTCGTTTAGGACGGTATAGCAATCAGCCCCAGCATTTT. It codes for CAWTPGRLGRYSNQPQHF. The chain has TRBV30 and TRBJ1-5; D is uncertain. V shed 4 bases and J shed 0 bases, with 22 bases lying between them. From germline, CDR1 is GTSNPN and CDR2 SVGIG (reference sequence). The CDR3 sequence is 18 residues long.

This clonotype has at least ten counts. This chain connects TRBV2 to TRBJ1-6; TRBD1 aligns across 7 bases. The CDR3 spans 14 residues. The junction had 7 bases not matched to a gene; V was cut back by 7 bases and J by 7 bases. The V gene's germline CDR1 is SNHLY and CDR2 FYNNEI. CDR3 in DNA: TGTGCCAGCATCTGGGGACAGAAGAATTCACCCCTCCACTTT. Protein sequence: CASIWGQKNSPLHF. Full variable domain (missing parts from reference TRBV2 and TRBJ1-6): EPEVTQTPSHQVTQMGQEVILRCVPISNHLYFYWYRQILGQKVEFLVSFYNNEISEKSEIFDDQFSVERPDGSNFTLKIRSTKLEDSAMYFCASIWGQKNSPLHFGNGTRLTVT.

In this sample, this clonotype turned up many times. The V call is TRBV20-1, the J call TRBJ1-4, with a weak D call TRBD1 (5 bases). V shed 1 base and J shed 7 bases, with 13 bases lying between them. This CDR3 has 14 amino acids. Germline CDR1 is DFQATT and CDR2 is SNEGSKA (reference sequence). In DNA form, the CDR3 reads TGCAGTGCTAGAGGTGTGGGGGAATCTGAAAAACTGTTTTTT. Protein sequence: CSARGVGESEKLFF.

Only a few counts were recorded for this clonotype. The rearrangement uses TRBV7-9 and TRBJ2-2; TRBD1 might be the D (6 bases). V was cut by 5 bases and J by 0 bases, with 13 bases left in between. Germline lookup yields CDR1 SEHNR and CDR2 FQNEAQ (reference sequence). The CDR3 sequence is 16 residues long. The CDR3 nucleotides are TGTGCCAGCAGCCCTTCCGGGACACCGAACACCGGGGAGCTGTTTTTT. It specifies CASSPSGTPNTGELFF.

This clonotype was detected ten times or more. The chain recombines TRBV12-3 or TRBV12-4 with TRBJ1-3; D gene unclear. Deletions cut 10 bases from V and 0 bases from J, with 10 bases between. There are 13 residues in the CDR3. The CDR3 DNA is TGTGCCACCAGCGCGGTCTCTGGAAACACCATATATTTT. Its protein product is CATSAVSGNTIYF.

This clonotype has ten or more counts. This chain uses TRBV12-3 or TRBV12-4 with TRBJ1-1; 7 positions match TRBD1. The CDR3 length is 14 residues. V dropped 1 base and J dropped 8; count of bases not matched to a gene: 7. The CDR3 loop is CASSLEGRGDEAFF. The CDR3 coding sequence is TGTGCCAGCAGTTTAGAAGGCAGGGGGGACGAAGCTTTCTTT.

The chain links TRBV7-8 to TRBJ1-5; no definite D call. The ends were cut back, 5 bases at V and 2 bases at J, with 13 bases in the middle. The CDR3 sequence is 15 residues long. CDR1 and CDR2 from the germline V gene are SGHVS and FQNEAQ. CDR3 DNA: TGTGCCAGCAGCCCGACTCAGTGGGGCAATCAGCCCCAGCATTTT. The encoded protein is CASSPTQWGNQPQHF.

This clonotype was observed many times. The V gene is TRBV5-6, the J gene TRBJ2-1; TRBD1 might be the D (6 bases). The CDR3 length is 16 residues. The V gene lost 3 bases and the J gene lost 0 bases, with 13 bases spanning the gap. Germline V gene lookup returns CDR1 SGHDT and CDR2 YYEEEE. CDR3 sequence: CASSSRQAYSYNEQFF. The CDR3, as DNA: TGTGCCAGCAGCTCCCGACAGGCCTACTCCTACAATGAGCAGTTCTTC.

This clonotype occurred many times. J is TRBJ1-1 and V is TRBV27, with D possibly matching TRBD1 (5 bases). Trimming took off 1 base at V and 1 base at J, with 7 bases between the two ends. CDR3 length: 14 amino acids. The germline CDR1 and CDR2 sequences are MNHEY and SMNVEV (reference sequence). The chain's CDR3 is CASSLWGANTEAFF. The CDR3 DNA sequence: TGTGCCAGCAGTTTATGGGGCGCGAACACTGAAGCTTTCTTT.

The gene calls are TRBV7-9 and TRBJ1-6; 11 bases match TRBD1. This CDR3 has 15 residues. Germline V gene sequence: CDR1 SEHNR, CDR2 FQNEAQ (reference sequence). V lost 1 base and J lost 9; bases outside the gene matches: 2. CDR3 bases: TGTGCCAGCAGCTTAGGGACAGGGGGCTTTTCACCCCTCCACTTT. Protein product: CASSLGTGGFSPLHF.